This T cell receptor beta chain was profiled in a study of T cells after posttransplantation cyclophosphamide. Study-wide results and limits: After PTCy, TRB diversity resembled that of CNI/methotrexate controls. Later post-transplant blood repertoires were often dominated by donor CD8+ memory clones.

Trimming pared 1 base from V and 5 bases from J, leaving 9 bases between. The CDR3 contains 13 residues. Looked up from germline, CDR1 is GTSNPN and CDR2 is SVGIG (reference sequence). This clone was seen at least ten times. Its antigen is as yet unknown. Clones were sequenced by immunoSEQ multiplex PCR, and TCRdb holds only the in-frame ones, with some missing. The sample offers roughly 49,000 clones and no singletons, the top ten holding about 2.2%. Sequencing was carried out using PBMCs. The receptor was isolated from a middle-aged man in good health, CMV-negative, and a related stem cell transplant donor. The gene calls are TRBV30 and TRBJ1-5; a weak D match, TRBD1 (6 bases). For the CDR3, the DNA is TGTGCCTGGAGTGAGGGGGATTATCAGCCCCAGCATTTT. This codes for CAWSEGDYQPQHF.